These T cell receptor beta chains were read from a single sample in a study of T cells in Graves' hyperthyroidism and ophthalmopathy. One entry per CDR3 protein, called by TCRdb with MiXCR from the multiplex PCR reads. The table lists 500,000 to 750,000 distinct CDR3 sequences, about 43% of them singletons. Sequencing used peripheral blood or thyroid tissue (not recorded which). The receptor source for this set is a woman under 30 with Graves' hyperthyroidism. The CDR3 runs from the conserved cysteine through the conserved F or W. D genes are given only for firm matches. Clone size is shown for a subset of rows, as once, few, many or a class of expanded clone.

D: -
length: 17
V: TRBV11-2
J: TRBJ2-3
size: -
CDR3: CASSPRGGQEWTDTQYF
DNA: TGTGCCAGCAGCCCTAGGGGAGGACAGGAATGGACAGATACGCAGTATTTT

D: TRBD1
length: 15
V: TRBV29-1
J: TRBJ2-3
size: few
CDR3: CSVDGQGRGTDTQYF
DNA: TGCAGCGTTGACGGACAGGGGCGTGGCACAGATACGCAGTATTTT

D: -
length: 15
V: TRBV12-3/TRBV12-4
J: TRBJ2-3
size: -
CDR3: CASSRLGDSTDTQYF
DNA: TGTGCCAGCAGCCGGCTCGGGGACTCCACAGATACGCAGTATTTT

D: TRBD1
length: 15
V: TRBV5-6
J: TRBJ1-1
size: many
CDR3: CASSLKGGRDTEAFF
DNA: TGTGCCAGCAGCTTGAAAGGGGGCCGGGACACTGAAGCTTTCTTT

D: -
length: 16
V: TRBV24-1
J: TRBJ2-1
size: -
CDR3: CATSDPTRQGGNEQFF
DNA: TGTGCCACCAGTGATCCGACTAGACAGGGAGGCAATGAGCAGTTCTTC

D: TRBD1
length: 13
V: TRBV7-9
J: TRBJ1-4
size: once
CDR3: CASSAGTDEKLVF
DNA: TGTGCCAGCAGCGCCGGGACAGATGAAAAACTGGTTTTT

D: -
length: 15
V: TRBV20-1
J: TRBJ2-3
size: -
CDR3: CSAPRDFRYTDTQYF
DNA: TGCAGTGCCCCCCGGGACTTCCGATATACAGATACGCAGTATTTT

D: -
length: 13
V: TRBV12-3/TRBV12-4
J: TRBJ1-1
size: many
CDR3: CASTERRGTEAFF
DNA: TGTGCCAGCACCGAAAGAAGGGGCACTGAAGCTTTCTTT

D: TRBD2
length: 15
V: TRBV5-4
J: TRBJ2-7
size: many
CDR3: CASSSGDGGRALQYF
DNA: TGTGCCAGCAGCTCTGGAGACGGCGGGAGGGCCTTGCAGTACTTC

D: TRBD1
length: 15
V: TRBV20-1
J: TRBJ1-1
size: -
CDR3: CSASDQGAGDTEAFF
DNA: TGCAGTGCTTCGGACCAGGGGGCCGGGGACACTGAAGCTTTCTTT

D: -
length: 16
V: TRBV11-2
J: TRBJ2-3
size: -
CDR3: CASSLEEGRPTDTQYF
DNA: TGTGCCAGCAGCTTAGAGGAGGGTAGGCCCACAGATACGCAGTATTTT

D: TRBD2
length: 13
V: TRBV6-2/TRBV6-3
J: TRBJ2-7
size: many
CDR3: CAIREAGPYEQYF
DNA: TGTGCCATCAGGGAAGCGGGACCATACGAGCAGTACTTC

D: TRBD2
length: 15
V: TRBV18
J: TRBJ2-2
size: -
CDR3: CASSYSGANTGELFF
DNA: TGTGCCAGCTCCTACAGCGGGGCGAACACCGGGGAGCTGTTTTTT

D: TRBD2
length: 16
V: TRBV25-1
J: TRBJ2-7
size: few
CDR3: CASSIRSGGSSYEQYF
DNA: TGTGCCAGCAGTATACGTAGCGGGGGAAGCTCCTACGAGCAGTACTTC

D: -
length: 15
V: TRBV2
J: TRBJ2-7
size: -
CDR3: CASGPGWAVSYEQYF
DNA: TGTGCCAGCGGCCCCGGTTGGGCAGTCTCCTACGAGCAGTATTTC

D: -
length: 14
V: TRBV12-3/TRBV12-4
J: TRBJ2-5
size: -
CDR3: CASSRRRGQETQYF
DNA: TGTGCCAGCAGCCGACGGAGGGGGCAAGAGACCCAGTACTTC

D: -
length: 17
V: TRBV29-1
J: TRBJ1-2
size: many
CDR3: CSVDVRTGIPANYGYTF
DNA: TGCAGCGTTGATGTTCGAACAGGGATACCAGCTAACTATGGCTACACCTTC

D: -
length: 15
V: TRBV24-1
J: TRBJ2-3
size: -
CDR3: CATSDPGDAGDTQYF
DNA: TGTGCCACCAGTGACCCGGGGGATGCAGGAGATACGCAGTATTTT

D: -
length: 14
V: TRBV6-5
J: TRBJ1-1
size: many
CDR3: CASGTEGGRTEAFF
DNA: TGTGCCAGCGGGACCGAGGGCGGAAGAACTGAAGCTTTCTTT

D: -
length: 15
V: TRBV7-3
J: TRBJ1-1
size: few
CDR3: CASSPDTGENTEAFF
DNA: TGTGCCAGCAGCCCTGACACCGGGGAGAACACTGAAGCTTTCTTT

D: TRBD2
length: 14
V: TRBV4-1
J: TRBJ2-7
size: many
CDR3: CASSTGLAGVRQYF
DNA: TGCGCCAGCAGCACGGGACTAGCGGGTGTGCGGCAGTACTTC

D: -
length: 12
V: TRBV29-1
J: TRBJ1-1
size: -
CDR3: CSVRAGWTEAFF
DNA: TGCAGCGTTAGGGCAGGGTGGACTGAAGCTTTCTTT

D: -
length: 16
V: TRBV7-2
J: TRBJ2-2
size: few
CDR3: CASSLMDRLNTGELFF
DNA: TGTGCCAGCAGCTTAATGGACAGACTGAACACCGGGGAGCTGTTTTTT

D: TRBD1
length: 15
V: TRBV7-2
J: TRBJ1-1
size: -
CDR3: CASSPLQGARTEAFF
DNA: TGTGCCAGCAGCCCTCTACAGGGGGCGAGGACTGAAGCTTTCTTT

D: -
length: 14
V: TRBV7-2
J: TRBJ1-5
size: many
CDR3: CASSPDFRNQPQHF
DNA: TGTGCCAGCAGCCCCGATTTTAGAAATCAGCCCCAGCATTTT

D: -
length: 12
V: TRBV4-2
J: TRBJ1-2
size: -
CDR3: CASEGAGYGYTF
DNA: TGTGCCAGCGAAGGGGCGGGGTATGGCTACACCTTC

D: TRBD1
length: 13
V: TRBV20-1
J: TRBJ1-6
size: once
CDR3: CSAFGTDNSPLHF
DNA: TGCAGTGCTTTCGGGACAGATAATTCACCCCTCCACTTT

D: -
length: 14
V: TRBV6-1
J: TRBJ1-1
size: -
CDR3: CASSEVRLADEAFF
DNA: TGTGCCAGCAGTGAAGTCCGACTCGCCGATGAAGCTTTCTTT

D: -
length: 13
V: TRBV7-3
J: TRBJ1-1
size: many
CDR3: CASSQMLNTEAFF
DNA: TGTGCCAGCAGCCAGATGCTGAACACTGAAGCTTTCTTT

D: -
length: 13
V: TRBV9
J: TRBJ1-4
size: -
CDR3: CASSVVCNEKLFF
DNA: TGTGCCAGCAGCGTCGTTTGTAATGAAAAACTGTTTTTT

D: -
length: 12
V: TRBV20-1
J: TRBJ2-7
size: -
CDR3: CSASGLVREQYF
DNA: TGCAGTGCTAGTGGTTTGGTACGCGAGCAGTACTTC

D: -
length: 14
V: TRBV20-1
J: TRBJ1-1
size: many
CDR3: CSARGPGIGSEAFF
DNA: TGCAGTGCCAGGGGACCGGGTATTGGCTCTGAAGCTTTCTTT

D: TRBD1
length: 16
V: TRBV7-2
J: TRBJ1-1
size: once
CDR3: CASSLARDRENTEAFF
DNA: TGTGCCAGCAGCTTAGCAAGGGACAGAGAGAACACTGAAGCTTTCTTT

D: -
length: 16
V: TRBV4-2
J: TRBJ1-6
size: many
CDR3: CASSQDTGSPNSPLHF
DNA: TGTGCCAGCAGCCAAGACACCGGATCCCCTAATTCACCCCTCCACTTT

D: -
length: 15
V: TRBV7-6
J: TRBJ1-2
size: -
CDR3: CASSSGREQVDGYTF
DNA: TGTGCCAGCAGCTCTGGGAGGGAGCAAGTCGATGGCTACACCTTC

D: -
length: 14
V: TRBV7-9
J: TRBJ1-4
size: -
CDR3: CASSLVIGNEKLFF
DNA: TGTGCCAGCAGCTTAGTAATCGGGAATGAAAAACTGTTTTTT

D: TRBD2
length: 14
V: TRBV10-3
J: TRBJ2-7
size: -
CDR3: CAISGGSLSQPQYF
DNA: TGTGCCATCAGTGGCGGGAGTTTGAGCCAGCCCCAGTACTTC

D: TRBD1
length: 15
V: TRBV20-1
J: TRBJ2-7
size: -
CDR3: CSASPGTGRAYEQYF
DNA: TGCAGTGCTAGTCCCGGGACAGGGAGAGCCTACGAGCAGTACTTC

D: -
length: 16
V: TRBV19
J: TRBJ2-5
size: -
CDR3: CASSSRSGTPQETQYF
DNA: TGTGCCAGTTCATCCAGATCCGGGACCCCCCAAGAGACCCAGTACTTC

D: TRBD1
length: 15
V: TRBV4-1
J: TRBJ2-2
size: -
CDR3: CASGHEGANTGEPFF
DNA: TGTGCCAGCGGCCATGAGGGGGCGAACACCGGGGAGCCGTTTTTT

D: -
length: 15
V: TRBV30
J: TRBJ2-5
size: few
CDR3: CAWSVARIPQETQYF
DNA: TGTGCCTGGAGTGTAGCCAGGATTCCTCAAGAGACCCAGTACTTC

D: TRBD2
length: 15
V: TRBV20-1
J: TRBJ2-7
size: -
CDR3: CSARLLAGTFYEQYF
DNA: TGCAGTGCTAGACTCCTAGCGGGAACTTTCTACGAGCAGTACTTC

D: TRBD1
length: 16
V: TRBV5-1
J: TRBJ1-2
size: -
CDR3: CASSLDGQGGSDGYTF
DNA: TGCGCCAGCAGCTTGGACGGACAGGGAGGAAGTGATGGCTACACCTTC

D: -
length: 14
V: TRBV12-3/TRBV12-4
J: TRBJ2-7
size: many
CDR3: CASSKRDPAYEQYF
DNA: TGTGCCAGCAGTAAAAGGGACCCAGCCTACGAGCAGTACTTC

D: -
length: 16
V: TRBV2
J: TRBJ2-7
size: -
CDR3: CASSSSWDLSSYEQYF
DNA: TGTGCCAGCAGTTCCAGTTGGGACTTGAGCTCCTACGAGCAGTACTTC

D: -
length: 20
V: TRBV5-1
J: TRBJ1-1
size: -
CDR3: CASSFYICSAREKGDTEAFF
DNA: -

D: -
length: 14
V: TRBV5-1
J: TRBJ2-7
size: many
CDR3: CASSLATGSYEQYF
DNA: TGCGCCAGCAGCTTGGCGACAGGCTCCTACGAGCAGTACTTC

D: TRBD1
length: 16
V: TRBV5-4
J: TRBJ1-1
size: few
CDR3: CASSRGTGSMNTEAFF
DNA: TGTGCCAGCAGCCGTGGGACAGGGTCTATGAACACTGAAGCTTTCTTT

D: -
length: 12
V: TRBV2
J: TRBJ2-7
size: many
CDR3: CASSEEKNEQYF
DNA: TGTGCCAGCAGTGAGGAGAAGAACGAGCAGTACTTC